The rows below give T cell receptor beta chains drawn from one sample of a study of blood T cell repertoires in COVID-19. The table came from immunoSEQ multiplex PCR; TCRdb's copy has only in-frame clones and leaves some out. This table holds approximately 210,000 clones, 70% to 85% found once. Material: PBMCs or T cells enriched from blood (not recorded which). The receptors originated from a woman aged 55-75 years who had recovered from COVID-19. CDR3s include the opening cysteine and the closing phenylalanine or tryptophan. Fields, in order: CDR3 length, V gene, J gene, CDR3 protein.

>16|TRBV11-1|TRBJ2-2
CASSIYGQANTGELFF
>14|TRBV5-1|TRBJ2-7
CASSLGTSGSKQYF
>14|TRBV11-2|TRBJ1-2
CASSFRTVDYGYTF
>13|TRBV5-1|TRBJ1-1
CASSFRGNAEAFF
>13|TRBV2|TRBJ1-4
CASSDVDYEKLFF
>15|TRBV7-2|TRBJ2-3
CASRGRGVSTDTQYF
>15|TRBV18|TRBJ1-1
CASSPRTGADTEAFF
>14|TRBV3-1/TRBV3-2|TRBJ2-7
CASSQDDGTREQYF
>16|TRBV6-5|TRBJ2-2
CASSSDSQTNTGELFF
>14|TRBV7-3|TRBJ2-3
CASSPYQGGDTQYF
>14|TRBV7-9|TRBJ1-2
CASSLDTFNYGYTF
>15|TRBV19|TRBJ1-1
CASTVGVDRGDEAFF
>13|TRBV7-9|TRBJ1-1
CASSSLRNTEAFF
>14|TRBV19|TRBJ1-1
CASSVMGQGTEAFF
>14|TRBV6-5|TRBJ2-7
CASRPTASSYEQYF
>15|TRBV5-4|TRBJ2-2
CASSRGGVNTGELFF
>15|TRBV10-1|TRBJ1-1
CASSESRQGGTEAFF
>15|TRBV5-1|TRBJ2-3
CASSLEDRVADTQYF
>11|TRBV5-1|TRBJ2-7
CASRGQYEQYF
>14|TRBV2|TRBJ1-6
CASSGGTGNSPLHF
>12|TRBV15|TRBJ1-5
CATSDRNQPQHF
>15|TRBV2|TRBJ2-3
CARGLETGILDTQYF
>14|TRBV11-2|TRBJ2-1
CASSWGTSPGEQFF
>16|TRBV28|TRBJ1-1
CASRVGEGRWATEAFF
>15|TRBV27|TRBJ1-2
CASSLGRPAVYGYTF
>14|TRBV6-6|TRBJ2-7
CASSDWASGYEQYF
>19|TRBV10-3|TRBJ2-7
CAISEPRPPGLAGGYEQYF
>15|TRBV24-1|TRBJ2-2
CATSDATGAPGELFF
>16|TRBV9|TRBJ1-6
CASSALDRAYNSPLHF
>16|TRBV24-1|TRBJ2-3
CATSDRQNPSTDTQYF
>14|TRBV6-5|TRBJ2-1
CASTEGRSYNEQFF
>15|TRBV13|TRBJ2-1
CASSLKREARNEQFF
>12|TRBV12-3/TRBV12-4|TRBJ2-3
CASNQGADTQYF
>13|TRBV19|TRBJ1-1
CASSRQGQTEAFF
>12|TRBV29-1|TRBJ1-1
CSVLNLNTEAFF
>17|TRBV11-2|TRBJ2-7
CASSLDSGAGTPYEQYF
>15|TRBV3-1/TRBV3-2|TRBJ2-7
CASSQRQGTLSEQYF
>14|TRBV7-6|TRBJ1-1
CASSLGSGNTEAFF
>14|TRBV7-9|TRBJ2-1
CASSSKSSYNEQFF
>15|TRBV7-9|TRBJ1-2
CASSLAAGGAYGYTF
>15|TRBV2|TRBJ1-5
CASNPGTGGRQPQHF
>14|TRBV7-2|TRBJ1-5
CASSSGQGNQPQHF
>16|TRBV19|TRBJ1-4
CASRGSEIGRNEKLFF
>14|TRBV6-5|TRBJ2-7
CASTPAGPPGEQYF
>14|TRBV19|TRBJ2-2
CASSNGPDTGELFF
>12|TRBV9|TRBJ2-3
CASSFETDTQYF
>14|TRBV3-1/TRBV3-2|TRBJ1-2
CASSPDHAGDPNTF
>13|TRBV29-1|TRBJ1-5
CSVVVSSNQPQHF
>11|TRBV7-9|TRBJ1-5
CASSSGQPQHF
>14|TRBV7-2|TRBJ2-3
CASSLILLGDTQYF
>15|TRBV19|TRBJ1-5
CATMTSGGWDQPQHF
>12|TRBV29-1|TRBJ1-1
CSVKGVGNEAFF
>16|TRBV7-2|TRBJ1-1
CASRNDPLGGDTEAFF
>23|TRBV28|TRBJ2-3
CASSLALAVAGLAGADSTDTQYF
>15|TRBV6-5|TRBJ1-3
CASSYRTGYGNTIYF
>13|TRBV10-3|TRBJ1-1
CAISYDRDTEAFF
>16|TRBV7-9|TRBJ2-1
CASSLKASGMGNEQFF